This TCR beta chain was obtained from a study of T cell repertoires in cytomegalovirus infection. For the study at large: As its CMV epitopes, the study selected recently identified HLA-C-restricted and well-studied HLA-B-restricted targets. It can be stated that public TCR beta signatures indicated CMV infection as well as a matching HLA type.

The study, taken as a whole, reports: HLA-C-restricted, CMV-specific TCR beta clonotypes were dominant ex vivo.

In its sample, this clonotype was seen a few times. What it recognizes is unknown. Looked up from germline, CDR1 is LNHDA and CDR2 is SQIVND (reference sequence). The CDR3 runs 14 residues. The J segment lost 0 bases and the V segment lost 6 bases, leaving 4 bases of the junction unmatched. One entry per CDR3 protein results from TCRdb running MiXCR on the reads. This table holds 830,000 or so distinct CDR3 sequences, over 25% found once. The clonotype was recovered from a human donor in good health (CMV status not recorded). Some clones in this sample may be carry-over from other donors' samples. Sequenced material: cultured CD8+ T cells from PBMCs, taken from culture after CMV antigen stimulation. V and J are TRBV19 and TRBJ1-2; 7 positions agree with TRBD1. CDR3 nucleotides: TGTGCCAGTAGCATACAGGGGTCTAACTATGGCTACACCTTC. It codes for CASSIQGSNYGYTF.